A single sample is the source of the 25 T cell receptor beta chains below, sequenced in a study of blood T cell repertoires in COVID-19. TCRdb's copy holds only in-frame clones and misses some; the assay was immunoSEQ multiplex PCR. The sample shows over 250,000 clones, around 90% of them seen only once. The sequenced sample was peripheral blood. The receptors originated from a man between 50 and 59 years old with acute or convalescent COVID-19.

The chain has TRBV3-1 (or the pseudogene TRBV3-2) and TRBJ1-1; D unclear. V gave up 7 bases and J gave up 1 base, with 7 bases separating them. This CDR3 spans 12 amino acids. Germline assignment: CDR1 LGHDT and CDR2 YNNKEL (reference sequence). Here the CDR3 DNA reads TGTGCCAGCAATCCAGGGAACACTGAAGCTTTCTTT. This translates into CASNPGNTEAFF.

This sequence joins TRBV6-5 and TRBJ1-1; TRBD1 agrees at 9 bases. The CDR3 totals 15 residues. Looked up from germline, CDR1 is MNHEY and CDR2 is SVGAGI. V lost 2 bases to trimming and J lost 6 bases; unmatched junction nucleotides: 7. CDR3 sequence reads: CASSYTGQGWAEAFF. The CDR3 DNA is TGTGCCAGCAGTTACACCGGACAGGGGTGGGCTGAAGCTTTCTTT.

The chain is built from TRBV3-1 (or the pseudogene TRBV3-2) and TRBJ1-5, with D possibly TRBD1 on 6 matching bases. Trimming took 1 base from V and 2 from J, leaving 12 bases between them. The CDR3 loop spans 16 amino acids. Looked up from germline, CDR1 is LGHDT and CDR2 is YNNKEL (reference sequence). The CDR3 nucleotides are TGTGCCAGCAGCCAAGCGGGGGGGCTTGGCAATCAGCCCCAGCATTTT. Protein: CASSQAGGLGNQPQHF.

The CDR3 DNA sequence: TGTGCCAGCAGCCGGGACAGGTCGGAACCCCTCCACTTT. Its protein product is CASSRDRSEPLHF. This chain uses TRBV6-5 with TRBJ1-6; 8 bases align to TRBD1. The germline gives CDR1 MNHEY, CDR2 SVGAGI. With V trimmed by 6 bases and J by 12 bases, 7 bases remained unmatched. CDR3 size: 13 residues.

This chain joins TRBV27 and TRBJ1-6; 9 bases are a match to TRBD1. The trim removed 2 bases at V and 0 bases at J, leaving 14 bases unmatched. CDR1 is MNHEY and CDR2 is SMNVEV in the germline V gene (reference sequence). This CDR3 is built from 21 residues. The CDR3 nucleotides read TGTGCCAGCAGTTTAACCCCTCCGGGACAGGGTCACAGCTCCTATAATTCACCCCTCCACTTT. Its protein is CASSLTPPGQGHSSYNSPLHF.

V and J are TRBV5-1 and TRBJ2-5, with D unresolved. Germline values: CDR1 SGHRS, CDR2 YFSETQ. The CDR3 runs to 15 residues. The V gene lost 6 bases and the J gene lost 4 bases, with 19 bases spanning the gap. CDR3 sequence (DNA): TGCGCCAGCAAGCCCGGGTCGATACTAACAGAGACCCAGTACTTC. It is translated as CASKPGSILTETQYF. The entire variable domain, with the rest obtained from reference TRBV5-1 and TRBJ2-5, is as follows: KAGVTQTPRYLIKTRGQQVTLSCSPISGHRSVSWYQQTPGQGLQFLFEYFSETQRNKGNFPGRFSGRQFSNSRSEMNVSTLELGDSALYLCASKPGSILTETQYFGPGTRLLVL.

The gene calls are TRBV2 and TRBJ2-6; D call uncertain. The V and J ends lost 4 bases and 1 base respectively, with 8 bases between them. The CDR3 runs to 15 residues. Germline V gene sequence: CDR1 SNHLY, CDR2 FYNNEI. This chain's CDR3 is CASSALTSGANVLTF. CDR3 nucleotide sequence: TGTGCCAGCAGTGCCTTGACATCTGGGGCCAACGTCCTGACTTTC. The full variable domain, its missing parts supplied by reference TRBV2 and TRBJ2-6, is EPEVTQTPSHQVTQMGQEVILRCVPISNHLYFYWYRQILGQKVEFLVSFYNNEISEKSEIFDDQFSVERPDGSNFTLKIRSTKLEDSAMYFCASSALTSGANVLTFGAGSRLTVL.

CDR3: CAWAGTLDQPQHF. CDR3 coding DNA: TGTGCCTGGGCTGGGACACTTGATCAGCCCCAGCATTTT. The chain couples TRBV30 to TRBJ1-5; D perhaps matches TRBD1 (6 bases). V was pared by 5 bases and J by 5 bases, with 13 bases between. This CDR3 contains 13 residues. In germline, CDR1 is GTSNPN, CDR2 SVGIG (reference sequence). The variable domain in full, completed from reference TRBV30 and TRBJ1-5, reads SQTIHQWPATLVQPVGSPLSLECTVEGTSNPNLYWYRQAAGRGLQLLFYSVGIGQISSEVPQNLSASRPQDRQFILSSKKLLLSDSGFYLCAWAGTLDQPQHFGDGTRLSIL.

CDR3 in amino acids: CASSLALGAATDTQYF. DNA for the CDR3: TGTGCCAGCAGCTTAGCGCTGGGGGCCGCCACAGATACGCAGTATTTT. The V and J genes are TRBV7-8 and TRBJ2-3; TRBD1 might be the D (6 bases). Trimming took off 0 bases at V and 2 bases at J, with 12 bases between the two ends. CDR3 size: 16 residues. CDR1 SGHVS and CDR2 FQNEAQ come from the germline V gene.

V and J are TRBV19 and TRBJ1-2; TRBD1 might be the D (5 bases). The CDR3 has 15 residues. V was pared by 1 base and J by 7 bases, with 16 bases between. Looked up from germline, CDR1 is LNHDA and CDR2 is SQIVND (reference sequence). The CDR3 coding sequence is TGTGCCAGTAGTATAGGGGGCCCGACCCCCCGTGGCTACACCTTC. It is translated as CASSIGGPTPRGYTF.

CDR3 loop: CASSDLPAGRTDTQYF. The CDR3, as DNA: TGTGCCAGCAGCGACCTACCGGCAGGGCGCACAGATACGCAGTATTTT. The chain carries TRBV6-2 or TRBV6-3 and TRBJ2-3; a weak D match, TRBD1 (5 bases). This CDR3 is 16 amino acids long. The V end was cut by 6 bases, the J end by 1 base, with 17 bases between. CDR1 is MNHEY and CDR2 is SVGEGT in the germline V gene.

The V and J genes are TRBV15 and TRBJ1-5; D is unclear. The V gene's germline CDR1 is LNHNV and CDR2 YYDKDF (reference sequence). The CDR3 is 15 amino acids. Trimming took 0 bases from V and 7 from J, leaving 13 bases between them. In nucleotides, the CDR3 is TGTGCCACCAGCAGAGATCCGTGGGAGGGCCAGCCCCAGCATTTT. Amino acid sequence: CATSRDPWEGQPQHF.

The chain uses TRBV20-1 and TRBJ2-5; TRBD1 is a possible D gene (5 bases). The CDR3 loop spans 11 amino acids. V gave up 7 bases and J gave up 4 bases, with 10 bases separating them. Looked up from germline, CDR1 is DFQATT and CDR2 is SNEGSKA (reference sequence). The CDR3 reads CSEGQGETQYF. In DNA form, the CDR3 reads TGCAGTGAGGGGCAGGGAGAGACCCAGTACTTC.

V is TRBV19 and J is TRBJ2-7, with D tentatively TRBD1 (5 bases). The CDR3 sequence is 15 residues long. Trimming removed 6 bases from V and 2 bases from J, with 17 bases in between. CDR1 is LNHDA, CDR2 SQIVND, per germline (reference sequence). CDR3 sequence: CASRRGPQEPYEQYF. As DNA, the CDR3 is TGTGCCAGTAGACGCGGCCCACAGGAACCCTACGAGCAGTACTTC.

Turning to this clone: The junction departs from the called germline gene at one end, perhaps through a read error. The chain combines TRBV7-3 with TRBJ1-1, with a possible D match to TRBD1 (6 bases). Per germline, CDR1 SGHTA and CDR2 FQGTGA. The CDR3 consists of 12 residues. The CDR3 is CASSFGDTEAFF. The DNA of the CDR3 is TGTGCCAGCAGCTTTGGGGACACTGAAGCTTTTTTT.

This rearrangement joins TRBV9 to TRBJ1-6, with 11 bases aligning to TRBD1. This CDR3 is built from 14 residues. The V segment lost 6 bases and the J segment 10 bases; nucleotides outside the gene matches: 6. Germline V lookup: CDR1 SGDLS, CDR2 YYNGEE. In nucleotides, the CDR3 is TGTGCCAGCACCGTGGGACAGGGGGTCTCACCCCTCCACTTT. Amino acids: CASTVGQGVSPLHF.

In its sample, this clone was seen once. The CDR3 coding sequence is TGTGCCAGCAGTTACCGGGACAGGGACTACAATGAGCAGTTCTTC. Protein sequence: CASSYRDRDYNEQFF. This rearrangement joins TRBV6-5 to TRBJ2-1, with 9 nucleotides matching TRBD1. The CDR3 is 15 amino acids. Germline V gene data show CDR1 as MNHEY and CDR2 as SVGAGI. Trimming at V came to 2 bases and at J to 3 bases, leaving 2 bases not matched to a gene.

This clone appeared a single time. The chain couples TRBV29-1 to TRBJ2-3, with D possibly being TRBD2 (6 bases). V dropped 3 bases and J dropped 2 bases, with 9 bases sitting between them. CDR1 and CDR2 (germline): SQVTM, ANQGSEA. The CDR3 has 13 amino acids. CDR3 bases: TGCAGCGTTGAGGGGGGTTACACAGATACGCAGTATTTT. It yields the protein CSVEGGYTDTQYF.

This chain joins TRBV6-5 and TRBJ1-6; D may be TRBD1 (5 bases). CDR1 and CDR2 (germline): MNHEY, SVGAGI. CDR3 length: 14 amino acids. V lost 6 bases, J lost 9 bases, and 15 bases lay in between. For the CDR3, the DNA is TGTGCCAGCAGGGTGGGGCAGGGAGGTTCACCCCTCCACTTT. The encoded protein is CASRVGQGGSPLHF.

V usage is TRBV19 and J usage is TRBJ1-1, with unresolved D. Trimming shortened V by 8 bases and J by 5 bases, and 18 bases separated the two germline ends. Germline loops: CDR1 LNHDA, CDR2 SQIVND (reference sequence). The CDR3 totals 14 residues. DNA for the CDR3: TGTGCCAGTGAGGGTCTTAGTAGGGAAACTGAAGCTTTCTTT. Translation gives CASEGLSRETEAFF.

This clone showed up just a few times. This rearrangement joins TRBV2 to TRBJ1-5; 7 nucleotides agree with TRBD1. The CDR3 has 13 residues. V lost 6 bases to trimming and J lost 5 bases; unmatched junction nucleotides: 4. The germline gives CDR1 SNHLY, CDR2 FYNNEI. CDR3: CASRGQLYQPQHF. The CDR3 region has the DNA TGTGCCAGCAGGGGACAGCTTTATCAGCCCCAGCATTTT.

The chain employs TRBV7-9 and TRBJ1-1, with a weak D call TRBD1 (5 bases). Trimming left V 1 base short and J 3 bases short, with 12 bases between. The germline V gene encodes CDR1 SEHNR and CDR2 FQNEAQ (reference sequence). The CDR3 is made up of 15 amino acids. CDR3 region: CASSLEGPWDTEAFF. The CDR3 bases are TGTGCCAGCAGCTTAGAGGGGCCATGGGACACTGAAGCTTTCTTT.

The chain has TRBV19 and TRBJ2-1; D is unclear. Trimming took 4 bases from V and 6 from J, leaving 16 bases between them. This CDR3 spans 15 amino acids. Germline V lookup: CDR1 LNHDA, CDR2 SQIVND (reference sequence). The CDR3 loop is CASSTYETRPNEQFF. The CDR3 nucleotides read TGTGCCAGTAGTACCTACGAGACTCGTCCCAATGAGCAGTTCTTC.

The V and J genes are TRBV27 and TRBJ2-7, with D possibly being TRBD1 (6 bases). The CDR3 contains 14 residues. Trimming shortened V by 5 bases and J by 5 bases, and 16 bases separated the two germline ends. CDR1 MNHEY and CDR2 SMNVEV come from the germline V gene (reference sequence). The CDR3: CASSRLYRDDEQYF. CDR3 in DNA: TGTGCCAGCAGTCGACTATACAGGGACGACGAGCAGTACTTC.

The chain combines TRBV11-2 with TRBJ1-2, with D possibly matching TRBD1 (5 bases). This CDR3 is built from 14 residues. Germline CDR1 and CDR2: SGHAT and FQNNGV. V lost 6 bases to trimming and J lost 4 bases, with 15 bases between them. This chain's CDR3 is CASRRQGGSYGYTF. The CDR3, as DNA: TGTGCCAGCAGACGCCAGGGAGGTTCCTATGGCTACACCTTC.